This T cell receptor (beta chain) is drawn from a study of technical replicates of blood from a few donors. CDR1 is SGHVS, CDR2 FQNEAQ, per germline. Including both end residues, the CDR3 is 16 amino acids long. Profiled with immunoSEQ multiplex PCR; TCRdb holds only in-frame clones, not every one. The sample gives about 83,000 clones, 92% of which show up once; roughly 0.28% is in the top ten. Regarding this clone: No DNA is shown, since the ends of the CDR3 on it are uncertain; the CDR3 is the one TCRdb lists.

The genes are TRBV7-8 and TRBJ1-5. The clonotype comes from a human donor in good health. The source material was T cells isolated from PBMCs. The CDR3 spells CASSFLWGGGNQPQHF.